One sample yielded the 26 T cell receptor beta chains listed below, sequenced in a study of T-cell reconstitution after alpha-beta-depleted transplantation in children. Unique molecular identifiers tagged the TCRbeta library. Using its own MiXCR run on the PCR reads, TCRdb lists one record per CDR3 protein. Altogether under 300,000 distinct CDR3 sequences are present, roughly 11% being singletons, with the ten largest covering around 20%. Sequenced here: peripheral blood, sampled 180 days after TCRalphabeta/CD19-depleted stem cell transplant. These receptors came from a male patient aged 2-15 years who had a stem cell transplant for chronic granulomatous disease, so the T cells may come from the graft donor.

The V call is TRBV7-9, the J call TRBJ2-7; 7 bases agree with TRBD1. Trimming cost V 5 bases and J 2 bases; bases outside gene matches: 12. Per germline, CDR1 SEHNR and CDR2 FQNEAQ (reference sequence). This CDR3 has 16 residues. CDR3 sequence: CASSHTLGQRAYEQYF. Here the CDR3 DNA reads TGTGCCAGCAGCCACACCTTGGGACAGCGAGCCTACGAGCAGTACTTC.

This clonotype was seen many times. The chain uses TRBV2 and TRBJ2-3, with D maybe TRBD1 (5 bases). Germline loops: CDR1 SNHLY, CDR2 FYNNEI. V lost 4 bases and J lost 0, with 11 bases in between. This CDR3 is built from 15 residues. In DNA, the CDR3 is TGTGCCAGCAGTGGGGGCCAACCTAGCACAGATACGCAGTATTTT. This codes for CASSGGQPSTDTQYF.

With respect to this clonotype: A much larger clone lies a single base off, so this may be a read error. The V gene is TRBV7-2, the J gene TRBJ1-6, with D uncertain. The CDR3 contains 13 residues. Per germline, CDR1 SGHTA and CDR2 FQGNSA. The CDR3 DNA sequence: TGTGCCAGCAGCCCAACTCTTTTATCACCCCTCCCCTTT. It yields the protein CASSPTLLSPLPF.

This clonotype has at least ten counts. The chain links TRBV18 to TRBJ2-3; possibly TRBD2 for D (5 bases). Trimming shortened V by 1 base and J by 0 bases, and 17 bases separated the two germline ends. The CDR3 has 18 amino acids. Per the germline V gene, CDR1 is KGHSH and CDR2 is LQKENI. The DNA for the CDR3 is TGTGCCAGCTCACCACTATTCAGGACTCCTACGAGCACAGATACGCAGTATTTT. Encoded protein: CASSPLFRTPTSTDTQYF.

This clonotype came up many times. This chain uses TRBV12-3 or TRBV12-4 with TRBJ2-4; 9 positions agree with TRBD2. J was trimmed by 0 bases and V by 1 base; bases with no gene match: 7. The CDR3 runs 18 residues. The chain's CDR3 is CASSLGRGGEIAKNIQYF. As DNA, the CDR3 is TGTGCCAGCAGTTTAGGGCGGGGGGGGGAGATAGCCAAAAACATTCAGTACTTC.

This clonotype showed up many times. This chain joins TRBV10-3 and TRBJ2-2; 11 nucleotides agree with TRBD2. Germline loops: CDR1 ENHRY, CDR2 SYGVKD. CDR3 length equals 16 residues. V trimming: 5 bases; J trimming: 0 bases; junction bases outside the gene matches: 2. The CDR3 is CAISPSGGTNTGELFF. CDR3 in DNA: TGTGCCATCAGTCCTAGCGGGGGGACGAACACCGGGGAGCTGTTTTTT.

Many counts were recorded for this clonotype. This chain joins TRBV27 and TRBJ2-7; perhaps TRBD1 as D (5 bases). CDR1 and CDR2 (germline): MNHEY, SMNVEV (reference sequence). This CDR3 is 15 amino acids long. Trimming pared 3 bases from V and 2 bases from J, leaving 14 bases between. CDR3 region: CASSFQQGYAYEQYF. The CDR3 nucleotides read TGTGCCAGCAGTTTCCAGCAGGGTTACGCCTACGAGCAGTACTTC.

This clonotype was observed many times. CDR3 DNA: TGTGCCACCAGTGACCGGACTAGCGGGAGCTACAATGAGCAGTTCTTC. As protein: CATSDRTSGSYNEQFF. The chain is built from TRBV24-1 and TRBJ2-1, with 13 bases that match TRBD2. The trim removed 4 bases at V and 3 bases at J, leaving 2 bases unmatched. This CDR3 is 16 amino acids long. Germline V lookup: CDR1 KGHDR, CDR2 SFDVKD.

At least ten counts were recorded for this clonotype. The CDR3 DNA reads TGTGCCAGCAGCCTGGGACAGCTGAACACCGGGGAGCTGTTTTTT. Translated, it gives CASSLGQLNTGELFF. The rearrangement links TRBV7-9 to TRBJ2-2; 7 bases map to TRBD1. Germline CDR1 and CDR2: SEHNR and FQNEAQ (reference sequence). The trim removed 5 bases at V and 1 base at J, leaving 4 bases unmatched. There are 15 residues in the CDR3.

This clonotype has just a few counts. V gene TRBV6-2 or TRBV6-3 combines with J gene TRBJ2-7; D gene uncertain. Per germline, CDR1 MNHEY and CDR2 SVGEGT. This CDR3 is built from 18 residues. Trimming shortened V by 3 bases and J by 6 bases, and 27 bases separated the two germline ends. The CDR3 DNA is TGTGCCAGCAGTTATGGCACACGATTAGGGTATCATCAGATCGAGCAGTACTTC. This codes for CASSYGTRLGYHQIEQYF.

Ten or more counts support this clonotype. The genes are TRBV29-1 and TRBJ2-7, with TRBD2 matching 10 bases. The V segment lost 4 bases and the J segment 3 bases; nucleotides outside the gene matches: 9. Germline CDR1 and CDR2: SQVTM and ANQGSEA. The CDR3 spans 15 residues. This chain's CDR3 is CSVVQLAGVNYEQYF. The CDR3, as DNA: TGCAGCGTTGTTCAGCTAGCGGGAGTGAACTACGAGCAGTACTTC.

There are many counts of this clonotype. The rearrangement joins TRBV30 to TRBJ1-2, with D hard to call. Germline CDR1 is GTSNPN and CDR2 is SVGIG (reference sequence). The CDR3 is 12 residues long. Trimming took 0 bases from V and 7 from J, leaving 9 bases between them. The CDR3 nucleotides read TGTGCCTGGAGTGTACCGGTGGCTGGCTACACCTTC. It translates to CAWSVPVAGYTF.

This clonotype appeared many times. CDR3 in DNA: TGTGCCAGCAGCTTTTCCCGCACAGATACGCAGTATTTT. Amino acid sequence: CASSFSRTDTQYF. This sequence joins TRBV7-7 and TRBJ2-3; D uncertain. Trimming stripped 3 bases from V and 1 base from J, with 5 bases between. Germline V gene data show CDR1 as SSHAT and CDR2 as FNYEAQ (reference sequence). The CDR3 spans 13 residues. Full variable domain (outside the CDR3, taken from reference TRBV7-7 and TRBJ2-3): GAGVSQSPRYKVTKRGQDVTLRCDPISSHATLYWYQQALGQGPEFLTYFNYEAQPDKSGLPSDRFSAERPEGSISTLTIQRTEQRDSAMYRCASSFSRTDTQYFGPGTRLTVL.

This clonotype was recorded at least ten times. The chain links TRBV5-1 to TRBJ2-3; D is possibly TRBD1 or TRBD2 (5 bases each). The CDR3 has 16 amino acids. With 0 bases removed from V and 0 bases from J, the gap between germline ends came to 11 bases. Per the germline V gene, CDR1 is SGHRS and CDR2 is YFSETQ. The CDR3 DNA is TGCGCCAGCAGCTTGGGGGGCAGGACTAGCACAGATACGCAGTATTTT. It yields the protein CASSLGGRTSTDTQYF.

On this clonotype: The germline gene is not matched at one end of the junction; a read error may be the cause. This chain links TRBV11-2 with TRBJ2-5; 9 bases are shared with TRBD1. From germline, CDR1 is SGHAT and CDR2 FQNNGV. This CDR3 comprises 19 residues. CDR3 DNA sequence: TGTGCCAGCAGCGCTTATGAAATCGGGACAGGGAACACCCGTTGGGCCCAGCACTTC. Protein: CASSAYEIGTGNTRWAQHF.

This clonotype was detected ten times or more. The chain uses TRBV5-1 and TRBJ2-1, with a weak D call TRBD1 (5 bases). The CDR3 has 16 residues. V lost 2 bases and J 2 bases, leaving 14 bases between the germline ends. Looked up from germline, CDR1 is SGHRS and CDR2 is YFSETQ. CDR3 nucleotides: TGCGCCAGCAGCTTCCAGGGCCGTTCAGCCTACAATGAGCAGTTCTTC. As protein: CASSFQGRSAYNEQFF.

This clonotype came up many times. The chain is built from TRBV20-1 and TRBJ2-1, with D uncertain. CDR3 size: 16 residues. Trimming pared 1 base from V and 0 bases from J, leaving 13 bases between. Germline V gives CDR1 DFQATT, CDR2 SNEGSKA (reference sequence). The CDR3 reads CSARVPRGGSYNEQFF. The CDR3 DNA reads TGCAGTGCTAGAGTTCCTCGTGGTGGCTCCTACAATGAGCAGTTCTTC.

In its sample, this clonotype was seen many times. The V and J genes are TRBV18 and TRBJ1-6; 8 positions match TRBD1. This CDR3 spans 14 amino acids. The junction had 3 bases not matched to a gene; V was cut back by 3 bases and J by 8 bases. Germline assignment: CDR1 KGHSH and CDR2 LQKENI. CDR3 sequence (DNA): TGTGCCAGCTCACCTTTACAGGGGGATTCACCCCTCCACTTT. It codes for CASSPLQGDSPLHF.

By sample share, this clonotype is medium-sized (0.01 to 0.1%). The genes are TRBV20-1 and TRBJ1-1; 7 bases are shared with TRBD1. CDR3 length: 12 amino acids. V lost 6 bases and J lost 3; bases outside the gene matches: 4. CDR1 and CDR2 from the germline V gene are DFQATT and SNEGSKA (reference sequence). Here the CDR3 reads CSAQGGDTEAFF. In DNA, the CDR3 is TGCAGTGCCCAGGGGGGAGACACTGAAGCTTTCTTT.

This clonotype showed up many times. The genes are TRBV5-1 and TRBJ2-7; 8 positions agree with TRBD1. V dropped 2 bases and J dropped 7; count of bases not matched to a gene: 11. CDR1 is SGHRS, CDR2 YFSETQ, per germline. This CDR3 spans 15 amino acids. CDR3 nucleotide sequence: TGCGCCAGCAGCTTCCGGGCAGGGGGCTATGGAGAGCAGTACTTC. Its protein product is CASSFRAGGYGEQYF.

This clonotype was detected ten times or more. The chain recombines TRBV4-3 with TRBJ2-5, with 10 positions matching TRBD1. With 5 bases clipped from V and 5 bases from J, the junction kept 20 bases outside the gene matches. The CDR3 is 19 amino acids. Per the germline V gene, CDR1 is LGHNA and CDR2 is YSLEER. The CDR3 here is CASSSEPGTGENPPETQYF. The DNA of the CDR3 is TGCGCCAGCAGCTCTGAGCCTGGGACAGGGGAAAACCCTCCGGAGACCCAGTACTTC.

This clonotype was seen ten or more times. The chain carries TRBV7-9 and TRBJ2-3; TRBD1 agrees at 7 bases. The CDR3 length is 17 residues. Germline loops: CDR1 SEHNR, CDR2 FQNEAQ (reference sequence). J gave up 4 bases and V 1 base, and 11 bases lay outside the gene matches. CDR3 protein: CASSLVPDRERPDTQYF. For the CDR3, the DNA is TGTGCCAGCAGCTTAGTCCCTGACAGGGAACGACCAGATACGCAGTATTTT.

The table lists this clonotype with many counts. The chain joins TRBV20-1 to TRBJ2-7; a possible D gene is TRBD1 (5 bases). The length of the CDR3 is 14 residues. V shed 3 bases and J shed 5 bases, with 17 bases lying between them. Germline CDR1 is DFQATT and CDR2 is SNEGSKA (reference sequence). CDR3 bases: TGCAGTGCTAGGTGGGGTAAAGGGGCTGACGAGCAGTACTTC. The encoded protein is CSARWGKGADEQYF.

This clonotype appeared many times. The chain recombines TRBV29-1 with TRBJ2-6, with 7 nucleotides matching TRBD2. Unmatched junction bases numbered 7, after V lost 0 bases and J lost 2 bases. CDR1 is SQVTM and CDR2 is ANQGSEA in the germline V gene. This CDR3 has 17 residues. The CDR3 DNA sequence: TGCAGCGTTGAAGATCGGGGTCGGGGGGCTGGGGCCAACGTCCTGACTTTC. Residues: CSVEDRGRGAGANVLTF. Full variable domain (remainder filled in from reference TRBV29-1 and TRBJ2-6): SAVISQKPSRDICQRGTSLTIQCQVDSQVTMMFWYRQQPGQSLTLIATANQGSEATYESGFVIDKFPISRPNLTFSTLTVSNMSPEDSSIYLCSVEDRGRGAGANVLTFGAGSRLTVL.

This clonotype was counted at least ten times. The chain couples TRBV5-1 to TRBJ2-1, with TRBD2 matching 7 bases. This CDR3 contains 14 residues. Losses at the gene ends were 2 bases for V and 6 bases for J; bases not matched to a gene: 5. Germline-derived CDR1 and CDR2 are SGHRS and YFSETQ. The DNA of the CDR3 is TGCGCCAGCAGCTTCTCTGCGGGAGTCAATGAGCAGTTCTTC. This gives the protein CASSFSAGVNEQFF.

This clonotype was counted at least ten times. The V gene is TRBV28, the J gene TRBJ2-7; 8 bases line up with TRBD1. The CDR3 loop spans 15 amino acids. Per the germline V gene, CDR1 is MDHEN and CDR2 is SYDVKM. The junction had 11 bases not matched to a gene; V was cut back by 6 bases and J by 4 bases. CDR3 DNA sequence: TGTGCCAGCAGACCGACCGGGACAGGAGCTTACGAGCAGTACTTC. Protein product: CASRPTGTGAYEQYF.